These T cell receptor beta chains were read from a single sample in a study of T cell changes during pregnancy in multiple sclerosis. Repertoires were generated with immunoSEQ multiplex PCR, while TCRdb's copy carries only in-frame clones and drops some. The sample has roughly 41,000 clones; 88% are singletons. The source was CD8+ T cells from peripheral blood mononuclear cells, collected in the third trimester of pregnancy. Receptors were obtained from a female donor with multiple sclerosis, enrolled in a pregnancy study. Both conserved end residues are part of each CDR3. The order of the fields is CDR3 DNA, CDR3 protein, V gene, J gene, D gene, clone size. D genes are given only for firm matches. Some rows mark clone size as missing; the rest say once, few, many or name a class of expanded clone.

CDR3nt: TGTGCCAGTAGTCCGGGACACACGAACACTGAAGCTTTCTTT; CDR3aa: CASSPGHTNTEAFF; v_gene: TRBV19; j_gene: TRBJ1-1; d_gene: -; abundance: -
CDR3nt: TGTGCCAGCAGCTCCCGACTAGCGGGGTCCACAGATACGCAGTATTTT; CDR3aa: CASSSRLAGSTDTQYF; v_gene: TRBV13; j_gene: TRBJ2-3; d_gene: TRBD2; abundance: -
CDR3nt: TGTGCCAGCAGTGAGGGGCAGCGGGGGGTCGAGCAGTTCTTC; CDR3aa: CASSEGQRGVEQFF; v_gene: TRBV2; j_gene: TRBJ2-1; d_gene: TRBD2; abundance: few
CDR3nt: TGTGCCAGCAGTTTTGCGGGGTATGCGGATACGCAGTATTTT; CDR3aa: CASSFAGYADTQYF; v_gene: TRBV27; j_gene: TRBJ2-3; d_gene: -; abundance: -
CDR3nt: TGTGCCAGCAGCCAAGAAGGGGATTGGTATGGCTACACCTTC; CDR3aa: CASSQEGDWYGYTF; v_gene: TRBV4-2; j_gene: TRBJ1-2; d_gene: -; abundance: once
CDR3nt: TGTGCCAGCAGTGAAAAGTTTACAGGGGGCTACGAGCAGTACTTC; CDR3aa: CASSEKFTGGYEQYF; v_gene: TRBV6-1; j_gene: TRBJ2-7; d_gene: TRBD1; abundance: -
CDR3nt: TGTGCCTCCACCACGGAGACTAACTATGGCTACACCTTC; CDR3aa: CASTTETNYGYTF; v_gene: TRBV30; j_gene: TRBJ1-2; d_gene: -; abundance: -
CDR3nt: TGTGCCAGCAGTGAAGTAGGCCCGGGACAGGGGGCTTGGAATCAGCCCCAGCATTTT; CDR3aa: CASSEVGPGQGAWNQPQHF; v_gene: TRBV6-1; j_gene: TRBJ1-5; d_gene: TRBD1; abundance: -
CDR3nt: TGTGCCAGTAGTATAACGCCGTATGAGAATGAAAAACTGTTTTTT; CDR3aa: CASSITPYENEKLFF; v_gene: TRBV19; j_gene: TRBJ1-4; d_gene: -; abundance: -
CDR3nt: TGTGCCAGCAGCTTAAACAGGGTCACTGAAGCCTTCTTT; CDR3aa: CASSLNRVTEAFF; v_gene: TRBV7-2; j_gene: TRBJ1-1; d_gene: -; abundance: -
CDR3nt: TGTGCCTGGAGTGGAGGGTTGTCTGAAGCTTTCTTT; CDR3aa: CAWSGGLSEAFF; v_gene: TRBV30; j_gene: TRBJ1-1; d_gene: -; abundance: -
CDR3nt: TGTGCCAGCAGTGAAGGGTTCTCCGGGACCTACGAGCAGTACTTC; CDR3aa: CASSEGFSGTYEQYF; v_gene: TRBV2; j_gene: TRBJ2-7; d_gene: -; abundance: -
CDR3nt: TGCAGCGTTGAAGATCCGGGACAGGGTTGGAGCACAGATACGCAGTATTTT; CDR3aa: CSVEDPGQGWSTDTQYF; v_gene: TRBV29-1; j_gene: TRBJ2-3; d_gene: TRBD1; abundance: -
CDR3nt: TGTGCCAGCAGCTTAAGGGGACACCTAAATGAGACCCAGTACTTC; CDR3aa: CASSLRGHLNETQYF; v_gene: TRBV13; j_gene: TRBJ2-5; d_gene: -; abundance: -
CDR3nt: TGTGCCAGCAGTTACTACCCAGGGAATTCACCCCTCCACTTT; CDR3aa: CASSYYPGNSPLHF; v_gene: TRBV6-6; j_gene: TRBJ1-6; d_gene: -; abundance: -
CDR3nt: TGTGCCAGCAGTTACTCGATGGGGCAGGGAGGCGACATTCAGTACTTC; CDR3aa: CASSYSMGQGGDIQYF; v_gene: TRBV6-5; j_gene: TRBJ2-4; d_gene: -; abundance: -